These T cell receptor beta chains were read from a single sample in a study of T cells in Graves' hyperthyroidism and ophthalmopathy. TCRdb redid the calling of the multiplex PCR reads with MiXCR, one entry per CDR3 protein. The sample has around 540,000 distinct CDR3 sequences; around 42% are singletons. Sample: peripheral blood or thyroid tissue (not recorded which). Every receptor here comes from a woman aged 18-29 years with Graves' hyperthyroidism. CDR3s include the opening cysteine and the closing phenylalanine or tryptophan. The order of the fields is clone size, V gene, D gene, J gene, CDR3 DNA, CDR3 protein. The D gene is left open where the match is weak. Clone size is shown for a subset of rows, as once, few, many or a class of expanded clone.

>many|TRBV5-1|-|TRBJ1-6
TGCGCCAGCAGCTTCGGGGGCACGGAGAATTCACCCCTCCACTTT
CASSFGGTENSPLHF
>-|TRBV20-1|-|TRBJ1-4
TGCAGTGCTATCCCGGGGCGGGCAACTAATGAAAAACTGTTTTTT
CSAIPGRATNEKLFF
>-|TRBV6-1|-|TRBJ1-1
TGTGCCAGCCGCTGGAGCACTGAAGCTTTCTTT
CASRWSTEAFF
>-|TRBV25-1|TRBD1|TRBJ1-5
TGTGCCAGCAGCTTGGGGGACAGGGAGGATCAGCCCCAGCATTTT
CASSLGDREDQPQHF
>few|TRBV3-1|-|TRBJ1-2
TGTGCCAGCAGCCAGGGAGTGTCGGGCTACACCTTC
CASSQGVSGYTF
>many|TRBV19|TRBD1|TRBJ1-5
TGTGCCAGTAGTCACTACAGGGGCCGCAATCAGCCCCAGCATTTT
CASSHYRGRNQPQHF
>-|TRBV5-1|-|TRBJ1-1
TGCGCCGACAGGAGCAACACTGAAGCTTTCTTT
CADRSNTEAFF
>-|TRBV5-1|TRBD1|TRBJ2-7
TGCGCCAGCAGCGGGGGACAGGGGTATTACGAGCAGTACTTC
CASSGGQGYYEQYF
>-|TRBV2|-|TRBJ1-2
TGTGCCAGCAGTGAGGGGTCAGTACATGGCTACACCTTC
CASSEGSVHGYTF
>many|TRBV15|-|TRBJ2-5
TGTGCCACCAGCAGAGATCCCGGTCAGGGGGAGACCCAGTACTTC
CATSRDPGQGETQYF
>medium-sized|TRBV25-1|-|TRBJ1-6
TGTGCCAGCAGTGAACAGGGTGATTCACCCCTCCACTTT
CASSEQGDSPLHF
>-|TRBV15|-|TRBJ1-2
TGTGCCACCAGCAGAGTTGCGGGCGGGGACTATGGCTACACCTTC
CATSRVAGGDYGYTF
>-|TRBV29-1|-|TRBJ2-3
TGCAGCGTTGAAGATCGGGGCACTAGCACAGATACGCAGTATTTT
CSVEDRGTSTDTQYF
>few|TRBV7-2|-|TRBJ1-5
TGTGCCAGCAGCCTAGATGGGACCAAAAATCAGCCCCAGCATTTT
CASSLDGTKNQPQHF
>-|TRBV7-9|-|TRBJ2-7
TGCGCCAGCAGCAAAGCGGGCAGGAACTCAGAGCAGTACTTC
CASSKAGRNSEQYF
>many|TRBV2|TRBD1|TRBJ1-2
TGTGCCAGCAGTGAAGAGGGGGCGGGAGGCTACACCTTC
CASSEEGAGGYTF
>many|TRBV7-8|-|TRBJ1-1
TGTGCCAGCAGCTTACAAGCCCTACAGGGAGAAGCTTTCTTT
CASSLQALQGEAFF
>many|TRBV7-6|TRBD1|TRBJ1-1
TGTGCCAGCAGCTCAGACAGGGTGGCAACTTTCTTT
CASSSDRVATFF
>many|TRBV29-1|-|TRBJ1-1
TGCAGCGCCGCCGGACTGCTGGGCACTGAAGCTTTCTTT
CSAAGLLGTEAFF
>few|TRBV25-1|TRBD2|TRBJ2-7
TGTGCCAGCAGTGCTCCCGAGGCGGGAGGGCCCTACGAGCAGTACTTC
CASSAPEAGGPYEQYF
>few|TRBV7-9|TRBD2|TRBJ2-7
TGTGCCAGCAGCAAGGGACTAGCGGGAGTTGAGTCTGCCGAGCAGTACTTC
CASSKGLAGVESAEQYF
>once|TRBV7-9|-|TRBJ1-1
TGTGTCAGCAGCTCTTTCGGACCTTTGAACACTGAAGCTTTCTTT
CVSSSFGPLNTEAFF
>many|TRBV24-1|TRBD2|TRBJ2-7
TGTGCCACCAGTGATAGGGGAGGGAGCTACGAGCAGTACTTC
CATSDRGGSYEQYF
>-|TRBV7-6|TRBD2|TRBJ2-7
TGTGCCAGCAGCTTAGGTCGGCAGGGAGGGCCCTACGAGCAGTACTTC
CASSLGRQGGPYEQYF
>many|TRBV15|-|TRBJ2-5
TGTGCCACCAGCGTGAGGTCCTCCCAAGAGACCCAGTACTTC
CATSVRSSQETQYF
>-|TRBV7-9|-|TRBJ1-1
TGTGCCAGCAGCTCTAACGTTGGGGCAAGCACTGAAGCTTTCTTT
CASSSNVGASTEAFF
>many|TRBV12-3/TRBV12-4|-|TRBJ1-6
TGTGCCAGCAGTCCTTCGACGGCAAATTCACCCCTCCACTTT
CASSPSTANSPLHF
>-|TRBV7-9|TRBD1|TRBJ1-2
TGTGCCAGCAGCTCCTGGGACAGTCGGGGTAAGGGCTACACCTTC
CASSSWDSRGKGYTF
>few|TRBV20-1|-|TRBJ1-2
TGCAGTGCTATTGAGGTTCCCTATGGCTACACCTTC
CSAIEVPYGYTF